The rows below give T cell receptor beta chains drawn from one sample of a study of blood T cell repertoires in COVID-19. The table came from immunoSEQ multiplex PCR; TCRdb's copy has only in-frame clones and leaves some out. The sample records about 320,000 clones, 75% to 85% being singletons. Sequencing input: peripheral blood. The source of these receptors is a human donor in a cohort sampled during active COVID-19. Both conserved end residues are part of each CDR3. The D gene is left open where the match is weak. Not all rows give a size; the values are once, few, many and, for expanded clones, a class.

- | once | TRBJ1-1 | TRBV12-5 | TGTGCTTTCAAGGGGGGGCGCACTGAAGCTTTCTTT | CAFKGGRTEAFF
TRBD1 | - | TRBJ2-2 | TRBV18 | TGTGCCAGCTCATTACAGGGGGCGAACACCGGGGAGCTGTTTTTT | CASSLQGANTGELFF
- | - | TRBJ2-7 | TRBV3-1/TRBV3-2 | TGTGCCAGCAGCCAAGTTTCCGGGATGGAGCAGTACTTC | CASSQVSGMEQYF
- | - | TRBJ1-1 | TRBV5-1 | TGCGCCAGCAGCCGAAAGAGAAGAGCGAACACTGAAGCTTTCTTT | CASSRKRRANTEAFF
TRBD1 | - | TRBJ1-5 | TRBV19 | TGTGCCAGTAGATCCGGGACAGGGAATCAGCCCCAGCATTTT | CASRSGTGNQPQHF
TRBD1 | - | TRBJ1-1 | TRBV5-1 | TGCGCCAGCAGCCTGACAGGGGCTTTGGGCACTGAAGCTTTCTTT | CASSLTGALGTEAFF
TRBD1 | many | TRBJ2-7 | TRBV7-9 | TGTGCCAGCAGCTTTGACAGGGAGTACGAGCAGTACTTC | CASSFDREYEQYF
- | - | TRBJ1-1 | TRBV10-3 | TGTGCCATCAGTGAGTCAGACCGGAGCACTGAAGCTTTCTTT | CAISESDRSTEAFF
TRBD1 | - | TRBJ2-1 | TRBV19 | TGTGCCAGTAGTTTACAAGACAGGGTTCATGAGCAGTTCTTC | CASSLQDRVHEQFF
- | - | TRBJ2-7 | TRBV27 | TGTGCCAGCAAGTTAGGGGCCTTCTCCTACAAGCAGTACTTC | CASKLGAFSYKQYF
TRBD1 | - | TRBJ1-5 | TRBV7-8 | TGTGCCAGCAGCAAACGAAGAGGGACAGGGGAAAGGCAGCCCCAGCATTTT | CASSKRRGTGERQPQHF
- | - | TRBJ2-7 | TRBV3-1/TRBV3-2 | TGTGCCAGCAGCCAAGTAGGCGGCGGGAACTACGAGCAGTACTTC | CASSQVGGGNYEQYF
- | - | TRBJ2-7 | TRBV11-2 | TGTGCCAGCAGCTTGAGGACTTCCGCAAGCTCCTACGAGCAGTACTTC | CASSLRTSASSYEQYF
TRBD2 | - | TRBJ2-7 | TRBV7-6 | TGTGCCAGCAGCCCTTGGACCCTCCTGGCAGCGGGGGGACCGGAGCAGTACTTC | CASSPWTLLAAGGPEQYF
- | - | TRBJ1-2 | TRBV11-2 | TGTGCCAGCAGCTCCACTTACGGGGACTATGGCTACACCTTC | CASSSTYGDYGYTF
- | - | TRBJ2-4 | TRBV4-1 | TGCGCCAGCAGCCAAGATCTTTTGGCCAAAAACATTCAGTACTTC | CASSQDLLAKNIQYF
- | - | TRBJ1-6 | TRBV6-1 | TGTGCCAGCAGTGAAGGGGGGGGTAATTCACCCCTCCACTTT | CASSEGGGNSPLHF
TRBD2 | - | TRBJ2-3 | TRBV11-2 | TGTGCCAGCAGCTTAAGGTCGGGAGGGCTAGCGGGGGGTCCCGATACGCAGTATTTT | CASSLRSGGLAGGPDTQYF
- | few | TRBJ1-2 | TRBV12-3/TRBV12-4 | TGTGCCAGCAGACGAATGAGGGATGGCTACACCTTC | CASRRMRDGYTF
- | - | TRBJ1-1 | TRBV30 | TGTGCCTGGAGCGCAAACAGGGCTGAAGCTTTCTTT | CAWSANRAEAFF
TRBD1 | - | TRBJ1-2 | TRBV9 | TGTGCCAGCACGCAGGGGGATGACAACTATGGCTACACCTTC | CASTQGDDNYGYTF
- | - | TRBJ1-4 | TRBV24-1 | TGTGCCACCAGTGCTAATAATAATGAAAAACTGTTTTTT | CATSANNNEKLFF
TRBD1 | once | TRBJ1-1 | TRBV19 | TGTGCCAGTAGGCGGACAGGGGAGACTGAAGCTTTCTTT | CASRRTGETEAFF
- | - | TRBJ1-6 | TRBV27 | TGTGCCAGCAGGGGGAGAGGGAGCTCCTATAATTCACCCCTCCACTTT | CASRGRGSSYNSPLHF
TRBD1 | - | TRBJ2-7 | TRBV6-5 | TGTGCCAGCAGTTACTCCGGGCAGGGGGCTTACGAGCAGTACTTC | CASSYSGQGAYEQYF
- | - | TRBJ1-2 | TRBV6-5 | TGTGCCAGCACCTCAGGGGCCCAAAGGGACTATGGCTACACCTTC | CASTSGAQRDYGYTF
TRBD1 | once | TRBJ2-7 | TRBV27 | TGTGCCAGCAGTTGCGGTACAGGGGGTGTCAACGAGCAGTACTTC | CASSCGTGGVNEQYF
TRBD1 | - | TRBJ2-1 | TRBV7-9 | TGTGCCAGCAGCGTAGCCGGGACAGCATACAATGAGCAGTTCTTC | CASSVAGTAYNEQFF
- | - | TRBJ2-3 | TRBV3-1/TRBV3-2 | TGTGCCAGCAGCGAAAGGGGGGGCCACACAGATACGCAGTATTTT | CASSERGGHTDTQYF
TRBD1 | - | TRBJ2-2 | TRBV7-3 | TGTGCCAGCAGCCGGGGCGGACAGGGAAACACCGGGGAGCTGTTTTTT | CASSRGGQGNTGELFF
- | - | TRBJ1-1 | TRBV12-5 | TGTGCTAGTGGTTATGGCGGGGCGAACACTGAAGCTTTCTTT | CASGYGGANTEAFF
- | once | TRBJ1-1 | TRBV6-5 | TGTGCCAGCAGCCTCGTTGTGCGGGACACTGAAGCTTTCTTT | CASSLVVRDTEAFF
- | - | TRBJ2-1 | TRBV27 | TGTGCCAGCAGTTTACGTGCAGTAATGAATGAGCAGTTCTTC | CASSLRAVMNEQFF
TRBD1 | - | TRBJ1-5 | TRBV10-3 | TGTGCCATCAGCGGGACAGGGGATGATCAGCCCCAGCATTTT | CAISGTGDDQPQHF
- | - | TRBJ1-1 | TRBV7-9 | TGTGCCAGCAGCCCACCGGAATGGCTAGGTGTAACTGAAGCTTTCTTT | CASSPPEWLGVTEAFF
- | - | TRBJ1-6 | TRBV6-5 | TGTGCCAGCACCCAGGGCAGGATTATAAATTCACCCCTCCACTTT | CASTQGRIINSPLHF
TRBD1 | - | TRBJ2-7 | TRBV13 | TGTGCCAGCAGCCTGAACGACAGGGGGAACCTATACGAGCAGTACTTC | CASSLNDRGNLYEQYF
- | few | TRBJ1-1 | TRBV24-1 | TGTGCCACTACGGACACGATGAACACTGAAGCTTTCTTT | CATTDTMNTEAFF
- | - | TRBJ1-1 | TRBV6-4 | TGTGCCAGCAGTGACTCGTTTGCGTGGGAGCACACTGAAGCTTTCTTT | CASSDSFAWEHTEAFF
- | once | TRBJ1-5 | TRBV19 | TGTGCCAGTAGTATGGGGACCCATGGGGGCCAGCCCCAGCATTTT | CASSMGTHGGQPQHF
- | - | TRBJ1-2 | TRBV7-8 | TGTGCCAGCAGCTTGGGGGGGAACTATGGCTACACCTTC | CASSLGGNYGYTF
TRBD1 | - | TRBJ1-2 | TRBV14 | TGTGCCAGCAGCGGTTCCTTCTGGGACAGGGACGGACTTAACTATGGCTACACCTTC | CASSGSFWDRDGLNYGYTF
TRBD1 | - | TRBJ2-1 | TRBV24-1 | TGTGCCACCAGTGATGTATGGGACAGGGTCGATGAGCAGTTCTTC | CATSDVWDRVDEQFF
- | - | TRBJ2-6 | TRBV4-2 | TGTGCCAGCAGCCAAGGGACAGCTTATTCCAACTCTGGGGCCAACGTCCTGACTTTC | CASSQGTAYSNSGANVLTF
- | - | TRBJ1-1 | TRBV6-5 | TGTGCCATCGCCAGGGGCCTGAACACTGAAGCTTTCTTT | CAIARGLNTEAFF